The clone carrying this TCR beta chain was recorded a few times. What it recognizes is unknown. These data belong to a study of T-cell reconstitution after alpha-beta-depleted transplantation in children. Overall study findings and caveats: Reportedly, roughly two months post-transplant, alpha-beta T cells arose from several hundred expanded graft clones. Elevated TCRbeta diversity at day 60 was traced, in some patients, to surviving recipient T cells and thymic progenitors. Counts and diversity of T cells one year after transplant came mostly from newly produced T cells.

Unique molecular identifiers featured in how the TCRbeta library was prepared. Via MiXCR, TCRdb re-called the PCR reads, giving one row per CDR3 protein. The data contain about 440,000 distinct CDR3 sequences, roughly 44% of them singletons. V shed 4 bases and J 5 bases; nucleotides not matched to a gene: 8. The CDR3 is 15 amino acids. The germline CDR1 and CDR2 sequences are LGHDT and YNNKEL (reference sequence). Specimen: PBMCs, collected before TCRalphabeta/CD19-depleted stem cell transplant. The chain is built from TRBV3-1 and TRBJ2-1, with 7 bases aligning to TRBD2. This TCR was sampled from a girl aged 2 to 10 with aplastic anemia, due to receive a stem cell transplant. The DNA of the CDR3 is TGTGCCAGCAGCCGCCCCGGACTAGACAACAATGAGCAGTTCTTC. It codes for CASSRPGLDNNEQFF.